The 20 T cell receptor beta chains below come from one sample, sequenced in a study of response to subunit inactivated influenza vaccine. TCRdb re-derived calls from the RT-PCR reads in MiXCR, one entry per CDR3 protein. In the table there are 650,000 to 700,000 distinct CDR3 sequences, around 14% of which are singletons. Material: PBMCs from blood, obtained 11 to 12 days after vaccination. The receptors shown here come from a man aged 50 or older who received an inactivated influenza vaccine.

The rearrangement uses TRBV6-2 or TRBV6-3 and TRBJ1-2; no definite D call. Between the trimmed V and J ends, which lost 0 bases and 8 bases, there was a span of 10 bases. In germline, CDR1 is MNHEY, CDR2 SVGEGT. This CDR3 comprises 13 residues. CDR3 amino acids: CASSYSTGRGYTF. The CDR3 DNA reads TGTGCCAGCAGTTACTCGACGGGGAGAGGCTACACCTTC.

The rearrangement uses TRBV10-3 and TRBJ1-3, with unresolved D. The CDR3 runs to 13 residues. V lost 4 bases and J lost 4, with 8 bases in between. Germline V lookup: CDR1 ENHRY, CDR2 SYGVKD. The CDR3 coding sequence is TGTGCCATCAGTGGGACTGAGGGAAACACCATATATTTT. It specifies CAISGTEGNTIYF.

This clonotype was detected only a few times. The gene calls are TRBV4-2 and TRBJ1-3; tentatively, D is TRBD1 (5 bases). The germline V gene has CDR1 LGHNA and CDR2 YNFKEQ. This CDR3 has 16 amino acids. V lost 8 bases, J lost 0 bases, and 17 bases lay in between. This CDR3 reads CASARAGIFSGNTIYF. CDR3 bases: TGTGCCAGCGCCCGGGCAGGGATCTTCTCTGGAAACACCATATATTTT.

J is TRBJ1-3 and V is TRBV5-5; a weak D match, TRBD1 (5 bases). The germline V and J ends were trimmed by 1 base and 2 bases, with 13 bases remaining between them. The germline V gene encodes CDR1 SGHKS and CDR2 YYEKEE (reference sequence). CDR3 size: 16 residues. CDR3 in amino acids: CASSLPGLGAGNTIYF. CDR3 sequence (DNA): TGTGCCAGCAGCTTGCCGGGACTTGGGGCTGGAAACACCATATATTTT.

In the case of this clonotype: A much more abundant neighbour one base away suggests this may be a read error. The chain joins TRBV20-1 to TRBJ1-5, with 7 bases aligning to TRBD1. The CDR3 sequence is 13 residues long. V trimming: 4 bases; J trimming: 3 bases; junction bases outside the gene matches: 3. Per the germline V gene, CDR1 is DFQATT and CDR2 is SNEGSKA (reference sequence). CDR3 nucleotides: TGCAGTGCTACCGGGACAGTCAATCAGCCCCAGCATTTT. Translation gives CSATGTVNQPQHF.

This clonotype was counted only a few times. The rearrangement joins TRBV7-8 to TRBJ2-1, with 8 bases lining up with TRBD1. The germline V gene encodes CDR1 SGHVS and CDR2 FQNEAQ. The length of the CDR3 is 15 residues. V lost 5 bases to trimming and J lost 4 bases; unmatched junction nucleotides: 7. CDR3 coding DNA: TGTGCCAGCAGCCCTAGGACAGGGAGGTACAATGAGCAGTTCTTC. This sequence encodes CASSPRTGRYNEQFF. Full variable domain (missing parts from reference TRBV7-8 and TRBJ2-1): GAGVSQSPRYKVAKRGQDVALRCDPISGHVSLFWYQQALGQGPEFLTYFQNEAQLDKSGLPSDRFFAERPEGSVSTLKIQRTQQEDSAVYLCASSPRTGRYNEQFFGPGTRLTVL.

The chain recombines TRBV20-1 with TRBJ2-5; D not resolved. Trimming took 0 bases from V and 2 from J, leaving 16 bases between them. Germline-derived CDR1 and CDR2 are DFQATT and SNEGSKA (reference sequence). This CDR3 spans 16 amino acids. CDR3 in DNA: TGCAGTGCTAGAGAAAATAAGTACGGATCACAAGAGACCCAGTACTTC. This gives the protein CSARENKYGSQETQYF.

This clonotype was detected a few times. The chain combines TRBV7-8 with TRBJ2-1, with a possible D match to TRBD1 (6 bases). The germline V gene has CDR1 SGHVS and CDR2 FQNEAQ. The CDR3 sequence is 16 residues long. V gave up 4 bases and J gave up 0 bases, with 13 bases separating them. CDR3 nucleotides: TGTGCCAGCAGCTCGCAGGGGATTAGCTCCTACAATGAGCAGTTCTTC. Protein: CASSSQGISSYNEQFF.

The J gene is TRBJ2-5, the V gene TRBV18, with 8 bases lining up with TRBD1. The germline V gene encodes CDR1 KGHSH and CDR2 LQKENI. The CDR3 runs to 14 residues. The V gene end was trimmed by 6 bases and the J gene end by 5 bases; junction bases not matched to a gene: 8. The CDR3, as DNA: TGTGCCAGCTCGACTCAGGGGGCTTGGGAGACCCAGTACTTC. This translates into CASSTQGAWETQYF.

The chain has TRBV20-1 and TRBJ2-1; 15 bases line up with TRBD2. The CDR3 spans 18 residues. Germline V CDR1 and CDR2: DFQATT, SNEGSKA (reference sequence). With 2 bases clipped from V and 10 bases from J, the junction kept 15 bases outside the gene matches. CDR3 region: CSARSLWTSGRVAIEQFF. CDR3 bases: TGCAGTGCTAGATCGTTGTGGACTAGCGGGAGGGTTGCGATAGAGCAGTTCTTC.

This clonotype turned up a few times. V is TRBV12-3 or TRBV12-4 and J is TRBJ2-1, with D maybe TRBD1 (5 bases). The CDR3 totals 18 residues. Between the trimmed V and J ends, which lost 0 bases and 2 bases, there was a span of 17 bases. CDR3 amino acids: CASSLALSGSNPYNEQFF. The DNA of the CDR3 is TGTGCCAGCAGTTTAGCGCTTTCAGGGTCAAACCCCTACAATGAGCAGTTCTTC.

This clonotype has just a few counts. This chain connects TRBV7-2 to TRBJ2-5; 7 bases agree with TRBD1. CDR1 and CDR2 from the germline V gene are SGHTA and FQGNSA. The CDR3 loop spans 15 amino acids. Germline trimming cut 1 base from V and 3 bases from J; bases unmatched to any gene: 5. CDR3 sequence: CASSLVQGVKETQYF. The CDR3 nucleotides are TGTGCCAGCAGCTTAGTCCAGGGGGTTAAAGAGACCCAGTACTTC.

The gene calls are TRBV7-6 and TRBJ2-1, with TRBD2 as a possible D gene (6 bases). The CDR3 loop spans 13 amino acids. The ends were cut back, 5 bases at V and 9 bases at J, with 14 bases in the middle. From germline, CDR1 is SGHVS and CDR2 FNYEAQ. CDR3 in amino acids: CASSNTVEGEQFF. The CDR3 coding sequence is TGTGCCAGCAGCAACACTGTGGAGGGTGAGCAGTTCTTC. The entire variable domain, with the rest obtained from reference TRBV7-6 and TRBJ2-1, is as follows: GAGVSQSPRYKVTKRGQDVALRCDPISGHVSLYWYRQALGQGPEFLTYFNYEAQQDKSGLPNDRFSAERPEGSISTLTIQRTEQRDSAMYRCASSNTVEGEQFFGPGTRLTVL.

J is TRBJ1-5 and V is TRBV20-1; 7 nucleotides match TRBD1. Germline V gene data show CDR1 as DFQATT and CDR2 as SNEGSKA (reference sequence). V lost 3 bases to trimming and J lost 6 bases; unmatched junction nucleotides: 14. This CDR3 has 16 amino acids. The CDR3 nucleotides are TGCAGTGCTAGGACAGGGAACGGGTGGAGAGGTCAGCCCCAGCATTTT. Encoded protein: CSARTGNGWRGQPQHF.

The chain recombines TRBV9 with TRBJ2-1; the D gene is possibly TRBD1 (6 bases). Germline V gene sequence: CDR1 SGDLS, CDR2 YYNGEE. The V and J ends lost 3 bases and 8 bases respectively, with 12 bases between them. The CDR3 is 13 residues long. CDR3 nucleotide sequence: TGTGCCAGCAGCGCCGGACAGCTCGATGAGCAGTTCTTC. Translating gives CASSAGQLDEQFF.

The J gene is TRBJ2-1, the V gene TRBV7-2; 11 bases fit TRBD1. This CDR3 has 15 residues. V trimming: 4 bases; J trimming: 8 bases; junction bases outside the gene matches: 7. Per the germline V gene, CDR1 is SGHTA and CDR2 is FQGNSA. CDR3 loop: CASSSGQGALDEQFF. CDR3 nucleotides: TGTGCCAGCAGCTCAGGACAGGGGGCGTTGGATGAGCAGTTCTTC. Full variable domain (rest looked up from reference TRBV7-2 and TRBJ2-1): GAGVSQSPSNKVTEKGKDVELRCDPISGHTALYWYRQSLGQGLEFLIYFQGNSAPDKSGLPSDRFSAERTGGSVSTLTIQRTQQEDSAVYLCASSSGQGALDEQFFGPGTRLTVL.

This clonotype occurred a few times. This rearrangement joins TRBV20-1 to TRBJ1-1; D not resolved. CDR1 and CDR2 (germline): DFQATT, SNEGSKA (reference sequence). Trimming shortened V by 3 bases and J by 3 bases, and 11 bases separated the two germline ends. There are 13 residues in the CDR3. The chain's CDR3 is CSASPGWYTEAFF. The CDR3 DNA is TGCAGTGCTAGTCCCGGGTGGTACACTGAAGCTTTCTTT.

The rearrangement uses TRBV29-1 and TRBJ2-7; D is possibly TRBD2 (5 bases). Deletions cut 5 bases from V and 0 bases from J, with 14 bases between. The CDR3 covers 14 residues. From germline, CDR1 is SQVTM and CDR2 ANQGSEA. CDR3 region: CSVIGGLHSYEQYF. The CDR3 region has the DNA TGCAGCGTTATCGGCGGACTTCACTCCTACGAGCAGTACTTC.

The rearrangement links TRBV10-3 to TRBJ1-4; D ambiguous. The CDR3 contains 12 residues. Between the trimmed V and J ends, which lost 3 bases and 5 bases, there was a span of 4 bases. CDR1 ENHRY and CDR2 SYGVKD come from the germline V gene. The DNA for the CDR3 is TGTGCCATCAGTGAACGGAATGAAAAACTGTTTTTT. Translation gives CAISERNEKLFF.

The chain recombines TRBV27 with TRBJ1-2; 7 bases align to TRBD1. J lost 6 bases, V lost 0 bases, and 1 base had no gene match. This CDR3 comprises 13 residues. CDR1 and CDR2 (germline): MNHEY, SMNVEV (reference sequence). CDR3 nucleotides: TGTGCCAGCAGTTTATCGGGACAGAATGGCTACACCTTC. The encoded protein is CASSLSGQNGYTF.